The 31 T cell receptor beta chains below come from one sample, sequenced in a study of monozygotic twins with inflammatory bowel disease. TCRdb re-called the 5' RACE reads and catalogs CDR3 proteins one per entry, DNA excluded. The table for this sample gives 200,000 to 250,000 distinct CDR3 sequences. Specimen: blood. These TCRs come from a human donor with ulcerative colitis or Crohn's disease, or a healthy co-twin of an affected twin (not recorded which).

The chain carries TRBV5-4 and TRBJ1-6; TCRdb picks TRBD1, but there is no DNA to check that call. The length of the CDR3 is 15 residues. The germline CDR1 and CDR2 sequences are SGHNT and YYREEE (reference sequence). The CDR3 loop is CASSFGGLVNSPLHF.

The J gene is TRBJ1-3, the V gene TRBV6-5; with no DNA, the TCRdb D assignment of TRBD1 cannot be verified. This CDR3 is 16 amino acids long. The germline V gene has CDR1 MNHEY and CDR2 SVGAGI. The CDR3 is CASSYGTGVSGNTIYF.

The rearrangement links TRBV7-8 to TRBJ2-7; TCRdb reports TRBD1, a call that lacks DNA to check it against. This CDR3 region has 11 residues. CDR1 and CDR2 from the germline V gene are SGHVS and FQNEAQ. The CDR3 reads CASSNTPGVYF.

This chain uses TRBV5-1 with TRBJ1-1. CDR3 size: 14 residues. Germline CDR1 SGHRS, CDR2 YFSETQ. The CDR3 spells CASSLNAVNTEAFF.

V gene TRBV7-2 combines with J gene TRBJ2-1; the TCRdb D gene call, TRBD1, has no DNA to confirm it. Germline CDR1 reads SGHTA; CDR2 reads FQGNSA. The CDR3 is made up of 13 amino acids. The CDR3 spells CASSFGPGNEQFF.

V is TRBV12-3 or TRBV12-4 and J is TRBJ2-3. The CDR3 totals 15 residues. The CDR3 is CASSLGLASADTQYF.

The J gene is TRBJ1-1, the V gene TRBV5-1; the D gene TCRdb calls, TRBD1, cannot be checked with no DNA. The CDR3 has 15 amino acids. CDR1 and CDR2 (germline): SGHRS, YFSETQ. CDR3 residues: CASSVTGTGNTEAFF.

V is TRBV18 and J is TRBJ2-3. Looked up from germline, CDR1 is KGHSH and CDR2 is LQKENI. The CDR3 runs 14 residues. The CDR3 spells CASSQLSDTDTQYF.

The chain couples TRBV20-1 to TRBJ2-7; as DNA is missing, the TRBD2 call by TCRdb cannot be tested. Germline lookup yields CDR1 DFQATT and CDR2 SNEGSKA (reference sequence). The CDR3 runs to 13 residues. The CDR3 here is CSAGTSETYEQYF.

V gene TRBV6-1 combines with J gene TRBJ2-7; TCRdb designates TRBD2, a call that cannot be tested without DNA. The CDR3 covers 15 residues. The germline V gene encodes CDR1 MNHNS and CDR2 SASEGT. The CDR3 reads CASRGLGTSSYEQYF.

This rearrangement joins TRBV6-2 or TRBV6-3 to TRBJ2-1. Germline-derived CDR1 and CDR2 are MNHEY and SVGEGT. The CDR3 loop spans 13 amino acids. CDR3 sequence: CASRGYGDNEQFF.

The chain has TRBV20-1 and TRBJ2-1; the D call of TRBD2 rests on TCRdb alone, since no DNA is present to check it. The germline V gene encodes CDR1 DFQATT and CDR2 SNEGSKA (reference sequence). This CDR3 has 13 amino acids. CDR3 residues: CSGGSGNYNEQFF.

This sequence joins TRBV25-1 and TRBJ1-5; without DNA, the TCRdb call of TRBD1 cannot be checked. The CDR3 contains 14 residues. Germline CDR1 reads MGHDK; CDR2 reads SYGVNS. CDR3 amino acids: CASTRGSGPQPQHF.

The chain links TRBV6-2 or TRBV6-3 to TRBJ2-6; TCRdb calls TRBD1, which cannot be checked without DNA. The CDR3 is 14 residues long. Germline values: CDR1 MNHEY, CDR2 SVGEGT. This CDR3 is CASTTGSGANVLTF.

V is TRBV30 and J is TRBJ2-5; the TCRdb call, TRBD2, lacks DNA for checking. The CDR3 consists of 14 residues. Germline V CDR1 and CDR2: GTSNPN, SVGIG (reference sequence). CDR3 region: CAWSGGLPQETQYF.

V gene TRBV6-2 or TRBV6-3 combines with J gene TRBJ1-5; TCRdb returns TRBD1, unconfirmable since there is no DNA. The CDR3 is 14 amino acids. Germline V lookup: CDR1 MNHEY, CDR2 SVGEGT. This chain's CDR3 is CASRATANNQPQHF.

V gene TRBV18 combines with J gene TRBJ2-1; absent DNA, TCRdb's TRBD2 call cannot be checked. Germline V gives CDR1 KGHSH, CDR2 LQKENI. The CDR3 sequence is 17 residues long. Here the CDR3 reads CASSPLAGAYSYNEQFF.

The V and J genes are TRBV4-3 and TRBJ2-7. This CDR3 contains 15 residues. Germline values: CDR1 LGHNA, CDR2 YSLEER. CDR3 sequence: CASSQGPGSSYEQYF.

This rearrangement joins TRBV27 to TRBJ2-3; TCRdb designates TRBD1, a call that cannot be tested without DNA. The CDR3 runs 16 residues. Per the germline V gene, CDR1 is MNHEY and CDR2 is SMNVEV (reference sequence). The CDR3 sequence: CASSLTSTGVTDTQYF.

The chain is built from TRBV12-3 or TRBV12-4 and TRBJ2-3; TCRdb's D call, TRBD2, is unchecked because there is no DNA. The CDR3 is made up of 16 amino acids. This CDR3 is CASNLLAGGSTDTQYF.

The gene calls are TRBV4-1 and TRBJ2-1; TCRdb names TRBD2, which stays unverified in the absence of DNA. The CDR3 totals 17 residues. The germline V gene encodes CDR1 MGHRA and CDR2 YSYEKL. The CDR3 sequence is CASSPRGALAGGNEQFF.

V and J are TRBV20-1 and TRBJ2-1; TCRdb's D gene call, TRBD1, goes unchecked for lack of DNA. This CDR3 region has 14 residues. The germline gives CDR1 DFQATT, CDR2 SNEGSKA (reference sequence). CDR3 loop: CSALARDRLNEQFF.

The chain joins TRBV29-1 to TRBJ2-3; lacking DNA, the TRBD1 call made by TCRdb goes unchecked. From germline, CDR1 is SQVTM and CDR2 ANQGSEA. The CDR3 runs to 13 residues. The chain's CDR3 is CSATGFSTDTQYF.

CDR3 protein: CASSIPRTGVIHEQYF. The chain is built from TRBV6-5 and TRBJ2-7; the TRBD1 assignment by TCRdb is unverifiable without DNA. The germline V gene has CDR1 MNHEY and CDR2 SVGAGI. CDR3 length: 16 amino acids.

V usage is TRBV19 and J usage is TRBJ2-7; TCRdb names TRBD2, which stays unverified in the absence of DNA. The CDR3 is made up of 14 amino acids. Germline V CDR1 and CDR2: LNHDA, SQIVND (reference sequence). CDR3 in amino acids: CASSIYSGAYEQYF.

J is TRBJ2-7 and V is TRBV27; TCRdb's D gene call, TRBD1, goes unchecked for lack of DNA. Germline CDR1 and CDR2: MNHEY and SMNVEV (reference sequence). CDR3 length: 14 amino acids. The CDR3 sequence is CASSYGGKTYEQYF.

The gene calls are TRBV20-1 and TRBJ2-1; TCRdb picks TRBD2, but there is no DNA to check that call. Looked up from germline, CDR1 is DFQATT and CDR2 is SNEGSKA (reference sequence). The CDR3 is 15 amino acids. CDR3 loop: CSASPSGTKRNEQFF.

Here the CDR3 reads CASSTELGYEKLFF. V and J are TRBV4-3 and TRBJ1-4. Per the germline V gene, CDR1 is LGHNA and CDR2 is YSLEER. The CDR3 sequence is 14 residues long.

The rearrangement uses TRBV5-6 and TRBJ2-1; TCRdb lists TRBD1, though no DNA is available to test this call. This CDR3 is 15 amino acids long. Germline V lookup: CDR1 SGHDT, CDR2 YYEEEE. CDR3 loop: CASSLGAGEPVEQFF.

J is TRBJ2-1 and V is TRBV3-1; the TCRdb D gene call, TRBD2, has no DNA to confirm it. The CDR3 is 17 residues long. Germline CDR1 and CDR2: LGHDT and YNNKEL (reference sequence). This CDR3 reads CASSQDYGRRGYNEQFF.

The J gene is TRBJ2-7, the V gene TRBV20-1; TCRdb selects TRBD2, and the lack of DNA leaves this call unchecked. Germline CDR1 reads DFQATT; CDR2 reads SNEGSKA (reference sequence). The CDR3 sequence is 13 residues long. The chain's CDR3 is CSAREDLPYEQYF.